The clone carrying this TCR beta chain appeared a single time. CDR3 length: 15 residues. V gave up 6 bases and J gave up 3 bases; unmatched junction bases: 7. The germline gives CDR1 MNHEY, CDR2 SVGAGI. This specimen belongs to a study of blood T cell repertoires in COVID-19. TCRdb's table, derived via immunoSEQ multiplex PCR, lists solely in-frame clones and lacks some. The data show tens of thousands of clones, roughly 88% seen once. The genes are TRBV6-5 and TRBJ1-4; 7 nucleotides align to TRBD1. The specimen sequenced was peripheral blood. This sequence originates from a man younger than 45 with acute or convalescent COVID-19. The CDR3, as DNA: TGTGCCAGCAGCACCTGGGACAGTTCTAATGAAAAACTGTTTTTT. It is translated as CASSTWDSSNEKLFF.